These 30 T cell receptor beta chains were all obtained from the same sample, sequenced in a study of CXCR3-negative and CXCR3-positive naive CD8 T cells. The authors made the TRB cDNA libraries by 5' RACE using UMI labels. TCRdb reprocessed the 5' RACE reads and keeps a single row for each CDR3 protein, giving no DNA. The sample table sets out 150,000 or so distinct CDR3 sequences. The sample taken for sequencing was naive CXCR3- CD8+ T cells from blood. Subset denoted: CD45RO-CCR7+CD27+CD95- naive CD8+ T cells lacking CXCR3 (TNR3-). The receptors were gathered from a human donor in good health. Some clones in this sample may be carry-over from other donors' samples.

This chain connects TRBV7-8 to TRBJ1-5. Germline V gene data show CDR1 as SGHVS and CDR2 as FQNEAQ. CDR3 length equals 15 residues. This CDR3 is CASTVAYRPNQPQHF.

J is TRBJ2-7 and V is TRBV15. This CDR3 region has 12 residues. Germline V gives CDR1 LNHNV, CDR2 YYDKDF (reference sequence). CDR3 in amino acids: CATSRGDYEQYF.

V usage is TRBV7-9 and J usage is TRBJ1-1. Per germline, CDR1 SEHNR and CDR2 FQNEAQ (reference sequence). This CDR3 region has 16 residues. CDR3 amino acids: CASSSTPNEMNTEAFF.

The chain recombines TRBV5-1 with TRBJ2-2; checking the TCRdb D call of TRBD1 is not possible without DNA. The CDR3 sequence is 14 residues long. The germline CDR1 and CDR2 sequences are SGHRS and YFSETQ. The CDR3 sequence is CASSPGQELGELFF.

The rearrangement links TRBV14 to TRBJ2-5; as DNA is missing, the TRBD1 call by TCRdb cannot be tested. This CDR3 is built from 15 residues. Germline CDR1 is SGHDN and CDR2 is FVKESK. The CDR3: CASSQDPGGAETQYF.

The chain links TRBV12-3 or TRBV12-4 to TRBJ1-1. The length of the CDR3 is 12 residues. CDR3 in amino acids: CASSPDLILAFF.

The rearrangement uses TRBV27 and TRBJ2-7. Looked up from germline, CDR1 is MNHEY and CDR2 is SMNVEV (reference sequence). The length of the CDR3 is 15 residues. The chain's CDR3 is CASSLWAGEPYEQYF.

This chain uses TRBV15 with TRBJ2-7; TCRdb selects TRBD2, and the lack of DNA leaves this call unchecked. Germline V gives CDR1 LNHNV, CDR2 YYDKDF (reference sequence). The CDR3 sequence is 14 residues long. CDR3 sequence: CATSGDGYSYEQYF.

V usage is TRBV14 and J usage is TRBJ2-3; TCRdb gives TRBD1 as the D gene, but with no DNA this cannot be confirmed. Per germline, CDR1 SGHDN and CDR2 FVKESK. CDR3 length equals 13 residues. The CDR3 sequence is CASGGGIFDTQYF. The complete variable domain, with remaining parts taken from reference TRBV14 and TRBJ2-3, reads EAGVTQFPSHSVIEKGQTVTLRCDPISGHDNLYWYRRVMGKEIKFLLHFVKESKQDESGMPNNRFLAERTGGTYSTLKVQPAELEDSGVYFCASGGGIFDTQYFGPGTRLTVL.

V usage is TRBV11-2 and J usage is TRBJ2-7; TCRdb names TRBD2, which stays unverified in the absence of DNA. Germline lookup yields CDR1 SGHAT and CDR2 FQNNGV. This CDR3 is 12 amino acids long. CDR3: CASSLRGPEQYF. Full variable domain (outside the CDR3, taken from reference TRBV11-2 and TRBJ2-7): EAGVAQSPRYKIIEKRQSVAFWCNPISGHATLYWYQQILGQGPKLLIQFQNNGVVDDSQLPKDRFSAERLKGVDSTLKIQPAKLEDSAVYLCASSLRGPEQYFGPGTRLTVT.

The CDR3 here is CSVGTGFYNEQFF. The gene calls are TRBV29-1 and TRBJ2-1; the D call of TRBD1 rests on TCRdb alone, since no DNA is present to check it. This CDR3 is built from 13 residues. Germline lookup yields CDR1 SQVTM and CDR2 ANQGSEA.

The chain employs TRBV7-9 and TRBJ1-4. The CDR3 is 16 amino acids. From germline, CDR1 is SEHNR and CDR2 FQNEAQ (reference sequence). CDR3 sequence: CASSLDQSGTNEKLFF. Full variable domain (outside the CDR3, taken from reference TRBV7-9 and TRBJ1-4): DTGVSQNPRHKITKRGQNVTFRCDPISEHNRLYWYRQTLGQGPEFLTYFQNEAQLEKSRLLSDRFSAERPKGSFSTLEIQRTEQGDSAMYLCASSLDQSGTNEKLFFGSGTQLSVL.

The gene calls are TRBV29-1 and TRBJ2-2; no DNA is available, so the TRBD1 call from TCRdb remains unchecked. The length of the CDR3 is 13 residues. Germline V gene data show CDR1 as SQVTM and CDR2 as ANQGSEA. CDR3 loop: CSVGRENTGELFF.

The rearrangement joins TRBV29-1 to TRBJ2-3; TCRdb's D call of TRBD1 is untestable without DNA. CDR3 length: 14 residues. Looked up from germline, CDR1 is SQVTM and CDR2 is ANQGSEA. CDR3 sequence reads: CSAPGLTSTDTQYF.

The chain joins TRBV28 to TRBJ2-5; TCRdb selects TRBD1, and the lack of DNA leaves this call unchecked. The germline gives CDR1 MDHEN, CDR2 SYDVKM. The CDR3 covers 14 residues. The CDR3 sequence: CASSLTDSEETQYF.

The V gene is TRBV7-6, the J gene TRBJ2-7; absent DNA, TCRdb's TRBD1 call cannot be checked. Germline CDR1 reads SGHVS; CDR2 reads FNYEAQ. This CDR3 spans 16 amino acids. The CDR3 sequence: CASSPDSGERGSEQYF.

The chain carries TRBV29-1 and TRBJ2-1; TCRdb outputs TRBD2, but without DNA this stays unchecked. The germline CDR1 and CDR2 sequences are SQVTM and ANQGSEA. The CDR3 has 14 residues. The CDR3 sequence: CSVALAGASNEQFF.

This chain uses TRBV18 with TRBJ2-3; TCRdb's D gene call, TRBD2, goes unchecked for lack of DNA. Germline lookup yields CDR1 KGHSH and CDR2 LQKENI. This CDR3 contains 18 residues. The CDR3 loop is CASSPVGLAGPNTDTQYF.

V usage is TRBV3-1 and J usage is TRBJ2-5; the D gene TCRdb calls, TRBD2, cannot be checked with no DNA. Germline CDR1 and CDR2: LGHDT and YNNKEL (reference sequence). This CDR3 has 13 amino acids. The CDR3 spells CASSQAAEETQYF.

This rearrangement joins TRBV14 to TRBJ2-3; checking the TCRdb D call of TRBD1 is not possible without DNA. CDR1 SGHDN and CDR2 FVKESK come from the germline V gene. CDR3 length: 16 residues. The CDR3 is CASSQQRPRGTDTQYF.

This sequence joins TRBV18 and TRBJ2-1; TCRdb outputs TRBD1, but without DNA this stays unchecked. The CDR3 length is 16 residues. Germline assignment: CDR1 KGHSH and CDR2 LQKENI. The CDR3 sequence: CASSPIPGHEYNEQFF.

The V call is TRBV20-1, the J call TRBJ2-3. This CDR3 has 12 residues. Germline CDR1 reads DFQATT; CDR2 reads SNEGSKA (reference sequence). CDR3 sequence reads: CSARDVGDTQYF.

The chain recombines TRBV11-2 with TRBJ2-1. In germline, CDR1 is SGHAT, CDR2 FQNNGV. The CDR3 consists of 14 residues. The CDR3 sequence is CASSLRSTYNEQFF.

The gene calls are TRBV15 and TRBJ2-7; TCRdb lists TRBD1, though no DNA is available to test this call. Per germline, CDR1 LNHNV and CDR2 YYDKDF (reference sequence). CDR3 size: 15 residues. The CDR3 loop is CATSRGVMDNYEQYF.

The chain joins TRBV10-3 to TRBJ2-7. The CDR3 is 14 amino acids. CDR1 ENHRY and CDR2 SYGVKD come from the germline V gene. This chain's CDR3 is CAISAEDGVYEQYF.

The chain couples TRBV5-6 to TRBJ2-7; TCRdb picks TRBD1, but there is no DNA to check that call. The CDR3 is 13 amino acids. Germline CDR1 and CDR2: SGHDT and YYEEEE. The CDR3 sequence is CASSSTGYHEQYF.

The gene calls are TRBV29-1 and TRBJ2-7; TCRdb reports TRBD2, a call that lacks DNA to check it against. The V gene's germline CDR1 is SQVTM and CDR2 ANQGSEA. The CDR3 runs 12 residues. The CDR3 region is CSVRAASAEQYF.

The chain uses TRBV21-1 and TRBJ1-2; TCRdb's D call, TRBD1, is unchecked because there is no DNA. TRBV21-1 is assigned pseudogene status. This CDR3 has 17 residues. CDR3: CASSNSSRDGAGYGYTF.

The CDR3 reads CASSPASLDHEQYF. The chain links TRBV13 to TRBJ2-7. Germline-derived CDR1 and CDR2 are PRHDT and FYEKMQ (reference sequence). This CDR3 has 14 amino acids.

The chain joins TRBV7-9 to TRBJ2-1; there is no DNA to check the TCRdb D call of TRBD2. The length of the CDR3 is 15 residues. CDR1 is SEHNR, CDR2 FQNEAQ, per germline (reference sequence). CDR3 protein: CASSPLAGEGDEQFF.